Below, 8 T cell receptor beta chains from the same sample are listed, as sequenced in a study of T cells in Graves' hyperthyroidism and ophthalmopathy. Regions amplified from RNA transcripts were the TCR beta CDR3 regions. A set of HTBI primers served as the primers for a first-round RT-PCR of the TCR CDR3. In TCRdb, the multiplex PCR reads were re-called with MiXCR into one record per CDR3 protein. The sample contains around 580,000 distinct CDR3 sequences, around 42% of which appear only once. The sample was peripheral blood or thyroid tissue (not recorded which). Every receptor here comes from a woman aged 18-29 years with Graves' hyperthyroidism.

The chain employs TRBV12-3 or TRBV12-4 and TRBJ1-5; 9 nucleotides match TRBD1. The CDR3 extends over 15 amino acids. Trimming at V came to 6 bases and at J to 11 bases, leaving 14 bases not matched to a gene. DNA for the CDR3: TGTGCCAGCAGCCCGGGACAGGGAGTAAGAGAGACCCAGCATTTT. Amino acids: CASSPGQGVRETQHF.

This clonotype has ten or more counts. The chain joins TRBV20-1 to TRBJ1-1; D is uncertain. This CDR3 spans 11 amino acids. The V gene lost 6 bases and the J gene lost 2 bases, with 7 bases spanning the gap. The germline gives CDR1 DFQATT, CDR2 SNEGSKA (reference sequence). The CDR3: CSAQGNTEAFF. The CDR3 nucleotides read TGCAGTGCCCAAGGTAACACTGAAGCTTTCTTT.

The gene calls are TRBV19 and TRBJ2-7; D might be TRBD1 or TRBD2, each matching 5 bases. Trimming left V 5 bases short and J 6 bases short, with 17 bases between. CDR3 length: 14 amino acids. Germline-derived CDR1 and CDR2 are LNHDA and SQIVND (reference sequence). CDR3 in DNA: TGTGCCAGTAGTCCAGGGAGCGATAGGGTCGAGCAGTACTTC. As protein: CASSPGSDRVEQYF. Combining the CDR3 with reference TRBV19 and TRBJ2-7 gives the whole variable domain DGGITQSPKYLFRKEGQNVTLSCEQNLNHDAMYWYRQDPGQGLRLIYYSQIVNDFQKGDIAEGYSVSREKKESFPLTVTSAQKNPTAFYLCASSPGSDRVEQYFGPGTRLTVT.

J is TRBJ1-1 and V is TRBV7-9; 9 bases map to TRBD1. The CDR3 contains 13 residues. Trimming cost V 5 bases and J 6 bases; bases outside gene matches: 4. Germline loops: CDR1 SEHNR, CDR2 FQNEAQ (reference sequence). CDR3 bases: TGTGCCAGCAGCATAAGACAGGGGGCTGAAGCTTTCTTT. This gives the protein CASSIRQGAEAFF.

This clonotype has a count of ten or more. J is TRBJ1-5 and V is TRBV6-1; 7 bases are a match to TRBD1. The trim removed 2 bases at V and 6 bases at J, leaving 7 bases unmatched. The CDR3 covers 15 residues. Per the germline V gene, CDR1 is MNHNS and CDR2 is SASEGT. CDR3 sequence (DNA): TGTGCCAGCAGTGAATGGGAGGGGGCCGGTCAGCCCCAGCATTTT. Amino acids: CASSEWEGAGQPQHF.

This chain joins TRBV7-2 and TRBJ1-6, with 9 bases matching TRBD1. Trimming cost V 0 bases and J 2 bases; bases outside gene matches: 5. The CDR3 consists of 18 residues. The germline V gene encodes CDR1 SGHTA and CDR2 FQGNSA. The CDR3 sequence: CASSLARDRDTYNSPLHF. The CDR3 nucleotides read TGTGCCAGCAGCTTAGCGCGGGACAGGGACACCTATAATTCACCCCTCCACTTT.

Many counts were recorded for this clonotype. This chain's CDR3 is CASSLIQVDDEQYF. The CDR3 nucleotides are TGCGCCAGCAGCTTGATACAGGTCGACGACGAGCAGTACTTC. V gene TRBV5-1 combines with J gene TRBJ2-7, with TRBD1 as a possible D gene (5 bases). The V and J ends lost 1 base and 5 bases respectively, with 13 bases between them. This CDR3 is 14 amino acids long. Germline V gene lookup returns CDR1 SGHRS and CDR2 YFSETQ. Full variable domain (remainder filled in from reference TRBV5-1 and TRBJ2-7): KAGVTQTPRYLIKTRGQQVTLSCSPISGHRSVSWYQQTPGQGLQFLFEYFSETQRNKGNFPGRFSGRQFSNSRSEMNVSTLELGDSALYLCASSLIQVDDEQYFGPGTRLTVT.

This clonotype was detected many times. This sequence joins TRBV9 and TRBJ2-7; D perhaps matches TRBD2 (6 bases). The CDR3 length is 15 residues. Germline values: CDR1 SGDLS, CDR2 YYNGEE. V was shortened by 0 bases and J by 3 bases, with 13 bases between the two germline ends. The CDR3 bases are TGTGCCAGCAGCGTAGCCCCCCAGGGAGGCTACGAGCAGTACTTC. As protein: CASSVAPQGGYEQYF.